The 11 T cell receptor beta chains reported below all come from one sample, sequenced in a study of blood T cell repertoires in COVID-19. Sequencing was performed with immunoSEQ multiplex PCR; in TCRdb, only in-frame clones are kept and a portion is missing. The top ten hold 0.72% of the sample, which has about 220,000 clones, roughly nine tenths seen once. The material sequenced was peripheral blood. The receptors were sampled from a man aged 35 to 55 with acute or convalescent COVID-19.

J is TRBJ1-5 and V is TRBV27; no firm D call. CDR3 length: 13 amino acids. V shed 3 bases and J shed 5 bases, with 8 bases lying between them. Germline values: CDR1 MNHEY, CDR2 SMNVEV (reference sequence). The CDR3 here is CASSLAVYQPQHF. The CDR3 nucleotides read TGTGCCAGCAGTTTGGCAGTTTATCAGCCCCAGCATTTT.

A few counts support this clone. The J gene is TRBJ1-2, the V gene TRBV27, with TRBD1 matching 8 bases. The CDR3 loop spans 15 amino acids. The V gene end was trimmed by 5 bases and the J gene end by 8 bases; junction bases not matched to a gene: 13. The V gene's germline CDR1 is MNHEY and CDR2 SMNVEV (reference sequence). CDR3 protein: CASSPSGQGAGGYTF. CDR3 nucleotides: TGTGCCAGCAGTCCGTCGGGGCAGGGGGCGGGGGGCTACACCTTC.

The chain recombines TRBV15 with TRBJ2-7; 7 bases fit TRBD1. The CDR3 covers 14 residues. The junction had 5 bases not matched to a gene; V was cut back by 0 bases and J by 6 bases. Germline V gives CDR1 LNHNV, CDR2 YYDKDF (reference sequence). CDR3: CATSRDKGGSEQYF. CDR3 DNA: TGTGCCACCAGCAGAGATAAAGGGGGCAGCGAGCAGTACTTC.

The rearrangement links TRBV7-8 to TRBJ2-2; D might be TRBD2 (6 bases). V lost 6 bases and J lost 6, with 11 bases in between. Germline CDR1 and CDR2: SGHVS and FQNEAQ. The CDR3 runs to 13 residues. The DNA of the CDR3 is TGTGCCAGCAGACTAGCAGGGTCCGGGGAGCTGTTTTTT. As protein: CASRLAGSGELFF.

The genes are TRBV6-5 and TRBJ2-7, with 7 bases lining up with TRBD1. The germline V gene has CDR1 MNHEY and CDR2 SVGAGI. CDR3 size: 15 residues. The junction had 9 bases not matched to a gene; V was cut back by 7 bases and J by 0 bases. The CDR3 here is CASKLRTGASYEQYF. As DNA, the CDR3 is TGTGCCAGCAAATTAAGGACAGGTGCCTCCTACGAGCAGTACTTC.

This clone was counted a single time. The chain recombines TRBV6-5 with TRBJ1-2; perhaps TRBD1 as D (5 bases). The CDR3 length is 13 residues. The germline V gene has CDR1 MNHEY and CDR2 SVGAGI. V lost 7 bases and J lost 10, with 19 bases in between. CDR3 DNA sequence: TGTGCCAGCACCCGAGCAGGGTATCCCTCCTACACCTTC. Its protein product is CASTRAGYPSYTF.

As DNA, the CDR3 is TGTGCCAGCAGTCGCCAGACAGGGGCCCTGAACTATGGCTACACCTTC. It is translated as CASSRQTGALNYGYTF. The chain combines TRBV6-6 with TRBJ1-2, with 8 bases fitting TRBD1. J was trimmed by 2 bases and V by 5 bases; bases with no gene match: 10. CDR1 and CDR2 (germline): MNHNY, SVGAGI (reference sequence). This CDR3 contains 16 residues.

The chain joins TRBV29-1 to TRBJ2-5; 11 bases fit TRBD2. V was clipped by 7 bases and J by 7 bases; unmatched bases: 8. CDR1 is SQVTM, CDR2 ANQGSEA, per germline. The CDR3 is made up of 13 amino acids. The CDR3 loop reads CSAGTSGEGTQYF. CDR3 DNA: TGCAGCGCTGGGACTAGCGGTGAAGGGACCCAGTACTTC.

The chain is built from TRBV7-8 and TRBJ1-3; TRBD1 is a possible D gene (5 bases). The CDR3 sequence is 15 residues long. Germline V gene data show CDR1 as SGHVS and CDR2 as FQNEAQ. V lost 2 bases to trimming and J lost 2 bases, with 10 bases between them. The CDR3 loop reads CASSLPRGAGNTIYF. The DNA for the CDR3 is TGTGCCAGCAGCTTACCTCGGGGGGCTGGAAACACCATATATTTT.

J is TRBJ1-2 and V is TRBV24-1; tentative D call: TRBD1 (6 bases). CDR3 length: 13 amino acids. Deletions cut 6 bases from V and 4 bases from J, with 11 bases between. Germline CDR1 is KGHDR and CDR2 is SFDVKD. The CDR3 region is CATSPGTPYGYTF. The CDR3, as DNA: TGTGCCACCAGTCCCGGGACACCCTATGGCTACACCTTC.

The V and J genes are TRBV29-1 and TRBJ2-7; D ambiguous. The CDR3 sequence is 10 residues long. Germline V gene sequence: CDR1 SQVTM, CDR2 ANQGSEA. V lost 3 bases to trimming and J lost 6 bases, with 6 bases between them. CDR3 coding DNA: TGCAGCGTTGACGACTCCGAGCAGTACTTC. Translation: CSVDDSEQYF.